The clone carrying this T cell receptor (beta chain) was seen ten or more times. The antigen remains undetermined. The CDR3 loop spans 20 amino acids. Germline CDR1 reads SEHNR; CDR2 reads FQNEAQ (reference sequence). After removal of 5 bases from V and 1 base from J, the junction contained 20 bases not matched to a gene. The definition of stable Graves' hyperthyroidism was no ophthalmopathy progression within 18 months. Patients were excluded for uncontrolled infection, other autoimmune disease, pregnancy or lactation. Out of around 10 ml of fresh peripheral blood came the PBMCs. This record comes from a study of T cells in Graves' hyperthyroidism and ophthalmopathy. RNA transcripts served as the template for amplifying TCR beta CDR3 regions. A first-round RT-PCR of the TCR CDR3 used the HTBI primer set. TCRdb used MiXCR to reprocess the multiplex PCR reads, holding one entry per CDR3 protein. The sample has 600,000 or so distinct CDR3 sequences, around 15% seen once.

Broader study findings: Appearing also in blood were most of the thyroid clonotypes expanded above 0.001.

The sample was blood. The TCR sequence derives from a woman younger than 45 with Graves' hyperthyroidism. The V and J genes are TRBV7-9 and TRBJ2-1, with 7 bases identical to TRBD2. CDR3 nucleotide sequence: TGTGCCAGCAGCAGTCCCCACGAGGTGGCTAGCGGCTTTTCCTACAATGAGCAGTTCTTC. Amino acids: CASSSPHEVASGFSYNEQFF. The entire variable domain, with the rest obtained from reference TRBV7-9 and TRBJ2-1, is as follows: DTGVSQNPRHKITKRGQNVTFRCDPISEHNRLYWYRQTLGQGPEFLTYFQNEAQLEKSRLLSDRFSAERPKGSFSTLEIQRTEQGDSAMYLCASSSPHEVASGFSYNEQFFGPGTRLTVL.